The 15 T cell receptor beta chains below were found in one sample sequenced in a study of T cells in localized non-small cell lung cancer. The method was immunoSEQ multiplex PCR; TCRdb's version includes in-frame clones alone and lacks a portion of them. Of thousands of clones in the sample, about 43% were seen once. The material sequenced was lung tumor tissue, taken before any cancer treatment. The receptors here all came from a male donor aged 60 or older with stage II squamous cell lung carcinoma.

The chain is built from TRBV29-1 and TRBJ2-2; D uncertain. Trimming stripped 3 bases from V and 5 bases from J, with 16 bases between. The CDR3 is made up of 15 amino acids. CDR1 is SQVTM, CDR2 ANQGSEA, per germline. The CDR3 nucleotides read TGCAGCGTTGATGATGGGCGGAGTAAGACCGGGGAGCTGTTTTTT. Its protein is CSVDDGRSKTGELFF.

This clone has a handful of counts. The gene calls are TRBV11-3 and TRBJ2-1, with 8 bases matching TRBD1. Germline V CDR1 and CDR2: SGHNT, YENEEA. This CDR3 is 14 amino acids long. V was clipped by 5 bases and J by 13 bases; unmatched bases: 13. The CDR3 coding sequence is TGTGCCAGCAGCCTAACAGGGGGGACTTCGTCTCAGTTCTTC. Protein sequence: CASSLTGGTSSQFF.

The rearrangement links TRBV15 to TRBJ1-4; D is undetermined. The germline V gene encodes CDR1 LNHNV and CDR2 YYDKDF (reference sequence). Trimming cost V 3 bases and J 1 base, with 18 bases left between them. CDR3 length: 18 amino acids. CDR3 DNA sequence: TGTGCCACCAGCAGGGGTTTGGGAGGGTTGCGAACTAATGAAAAACTGTTTTTT. It yields the protein CATSRGLGGLRTNEKLFF.

The genes are TRBV28 and TRBJ1-2, with TRBD1 matching over 7 bases. With V trimmed by 6 bases and J by 2 bases, 6 bases remained unmatched. In germline, CDR1 is MDHEN, CDR2 SYDVKM. The CDR3 runs 14 residues. CDR3 protein: CASSQGQANYGYTF. CDR3 coding DNA: TGTGCCAGCAGCCAAGGACAGGCCAACTATGGCTACACCTTC.

This clone was seen a handful of times. This chain joins TRBV11-3 and TRBJ2-7, with D perhaps matching TRBD1 (6 bases). V lost 5 bases to trimming and J lost 3 bases, with 23 bases between them. From germline, CDR1 is SGHNT and CDR2 YENEEA. CDR3 length equals 17 residues. Here the CDR3 reads CASSLGAGTMLFYEQYF. CDR3 nucleotides: TGTGCCAGCAGCCTGGGAGCCGGGACAATGTTGTTCTACGAGCAGTACTTC.

In its sample, this clone ranks as medium-sized. One end of the junction varies from germline; a read error may be responsible. A base in the sequence is ambiguous or unread; the matching residue is shown as X. The chain is built from TRBV27 and TRBJ1-1, with 8 bases that match TRBD1. The germline CDR1 and CDR2 sequences are MNHEY and SMNVEV (reference sequence). This CDR3 has 13 amino acids. CDR3 nucleotides: TGTGCCAGCAGTTTAGGGACAGGTTATGAARCTTTCTTT. This encodes CASSLGTGYEXFF.

This clone appeared a few times. This chain uses TRBV7-5 with TRBJ2-3; TRBD2 is the table's D call and was not checked against the DNA. TRBV7-5 is a pseudogene locus. CDR3 length equals 14 residues. The CDR3 region is CASSLRGGTDTQYF. Here the CDR3 DNA reads TGTGCCAGCAGCCTCCGAGGAGGAACAGATACGCAGTATTTT.

This clone was found a few times. The chain has TRBV6-1 and TRBJ2-7; unclear D gene. Trimming pared 1 base from V and 0 bases from J, leaving 10 bases between. Germline CDR1 MNHNS, CDR2 SASEGT. The CDR3 contains 15 residues. The CDR3 loop reads CASSEGISTSYEQYF. CDR3 nucleotides: TGTGCCAGCAGTGAAGGGATCTCAACCTCCTACGAGCAGTACTTC.

This clone turned up a few times. This rearrangement joins TRBV6-8 to TRBJ2-2; D perhaps matches TRBD1 (6 bases). V gave up 4 bases and J gave up 4 bases, with 13 bases separating them. Germline lookup yields CDR1 MNHGY and CDR2 SAAAGT. This CDR3 spans 15 amino acids. As DNA, the CDR3 is TGTGCCAGCAGTTTGGGGGCAGGGATCACCGGGGAGCTGTTTTTT. Its translation is CASSLGAGITGELFF.

This rearrangement joins TRBV19 to TRBJ2-3; 8 bases align to TRBD2. The CDR3 runs to 15 residues. Per the germline V gene, CDR1 is LNHDA and CDR2 is SQIVND (reference sequence). The ends lost 3 bases at V and 1 base at J; junction bases unmatched: 3. CDR3 in amino acids: CASSISGGGTDTQYF. CDR3 bases: TGTGCCAGTAGTATCTCGGGGGGGGGCACAGATACGCAGTATTTT.

This clone has just a few counts. The J gene is TRBJ2-1, the V gene TRBV11-3; TRBD1 or TRBD2 may be the D gene (5 bases each). The CDR3 loop spans 14 amino acids. V was clipped by 4 bases and J by 15 bases, with 22 bases between them. The germline V gene encodes CDR1 SGHNT and CDR2 YENEEA. CDR3 loop: CASSSLTGQTGAFF. The CDR3, as DNA: TGTGCCAGCAGCTCCCTAACRGGCCAGACCGGGGCGTTCTTC. The full variable domain, in which reference TRBV11-3 and TRBJ2-1 provide the parts outside the CDR3, is EAGVVQSPRYKIIEKKQPVAFWCNPISGHNTLYWYLQNLGQGPELLIRYENEEAVDDSQLPKDRFSAERLKGVDSTLKIQPAELGDSAVYLCASSSLTGQTGAFFGPGTRLTVL.

This clone was counted only a few times. The CDR3 DNA is TGTGCCAGCAGTAGGACTAGCGGGAGGATAGAGAATGAGCAGTTCTTC. It codes for CASSRTSGRIENEQFF. This chain joins TRBV9 and TRBJ2-1, with 14 bases lining up with TRBD2. The germline V gene encodes CDR1 SGDLS and CDR2 YYNGEE. This CDR3 has 16 residues. J lost 7 bases, V lost 5 bases, and 8 bases had no gene match.

The V call is TRBV11-3, the J call TRBJ2-1, with 12 bases identical to TRBD2. Germline V lookup: CDR1 SGHNT, CDR2 YENEEA. Trimming cost V 3 bases and J 5 bases; bases outside gene matches: 5. The CDR3 is made up of 16 amino acids. The CDR3, as DNA: TGTGCCAGCAGCTTGACTAGCGGGGGCCTACACAATGAGCAGTTCTTC. It translates to CASSLTSGGLHNEQFF.

This clone is judged large. The chain combines TRBV19 with TRBJ2-1, with 9 positions matching TRBD2. The V and J ends lost 3 bases and 1 base, in that order; junction bases with no gene match: 4. This CDR3 is 16 amino acids long. Germline CDR1 reads LNHDA; CDR2 reads SQIVND (reference sequence). The CDR3 sequence: CASSIQAGGSYNEQFF. CDR3 DNA: TGTGCCAGTAGTATTCAGGCGGGGGGGTCCTACAATGAGCAGTTCTTC.

The J gene is TRBJ2-1, the V gene TRBV30; 9 nucleotides align to TRBD2. The V segment lost 2 bases and the J segment 3 bases; nucleotides outside the gene matches: 14. The CDR3 has 18 amino acids. Germline V gives CDR1 GTSNPN, CDR2 SVGIG (reference sequence). CDR3 bases: TGTGCCTGGAGTTGGGGACTAGCCAAACGGTGGTTCTACAATGAGCAGTTCTTC. Its translation: CAWSWGLAKRWFYNEQFF.